Listed below are T cell receptor beta chains from one sample, sequenced in a study of T cells in Graves' hyperthyroidism and ophthalmopathy. Via MiXCR, TCRdb re-called the multiplex PCR reads, giving one row per CDR3 protein. The table lists about 350,000 distinct CDR3 sequences, approximately 13% of them singletons, with 34% in the top ten. Sequencing was done on a sample of blood. The source of these receptors is a woman in her forties with Graves' ophthalmopathy. The CDR3 runs from the conserved cysteine through the conserved F or W. D genes are given only for firm matches. Some rows have no size entry. The others give once, few or many, or a class for an expanded clone.

>TRBV20-1|many|.|TRBJ1-1
CSARRTERITEAFF
TGCAGTGCTAGAAGGACAGAGAGGATCACTGAAGCTTTCTTT
>TRBV6-1|many|.|TRBJ2-2
CASSQDRNTGELFF
TGTGCCAGCAGCCAAGACAGAAACACCGGGGAGCTGTTTTTT
>TRBV12-3/TRBV12-4|.|.|TRBJ2-3
CASSVSTTDTQYF
TGTGCCAGCAGCGTTAGCACCACAGATACGCAGTATTTT
>TRBV5-1|many|.|TRBJ2-3
CASSIGQPSTDTQYF
TGCGCCAGCAGCATAGGACAGCCTAGCACAGATACGCAGTATTTT
>TRBV19|few|.|TRBJ1-4
CASSNSLNEKLFF
TGTGCCAGTAGTAATTCCCTTAATGAAAAACTGTTTTTT
>TRBV6-5|.|TRBD1|TRBJ1-1
CASSLFIVETGRRRTEAFF
TGTGCCAGCAGTTTATTTATTGTCGAGACAGGGCGTCGAAGGACTGAAGCTTTCTTT
>TRBV12-3/TRBV12-4|many|.|TRBJ1-5
CASTPGEPQPQHF
TGTGCCAGCACCCCTGGGGAGCCCCAGCCCCAGCATTTT
>TRBV5-1|.|TRBD1|TRBJ1-2
CASSEGANGYTF
TGCGCCAGCAGTGAGGGGGCTAATGGCTACACCTTC
>TRBV5-1|.|TRBD1|TRBJ2-3
CASSFRDRSTDTQYF
TGCGCCAGCAGCTTCCGGGACAGAAGCACAGATACGCAGTATTTT
>TRBV20-1|few|.|TRBJ2-5
CSAVPTSWGQSQETQYF
TGCAGTGCTGTACCTACGTCGTGGGGGCAATCCCAAGAGACCCAGTACTTC
>TRBV2|.|.|TRBJ1-2
CASSVRGQFGGYTF
TGTGCCAGCAGTGTTAGGGGACAATTTGGAGGCTACACCTTC
>TRBV20-1|many|TRBD2|TRBJ2-1
CSARDPFSGGASYNEQFF
TGCAGTGCTAGAGACCCGTTTAGCGGGGGGGCCTCCTACAATGAGCAGTTCTTC
>TRBV5-8|many|.|TRBJ2-7
CASSRDGAYEQYF
TGTGCCAGCAGCCGGGACGGGGCCTACGAGCAGTACTTC
>TRBV7-2|.|.|TRBJ2-1
CASSTTTSLQFF
TGTGCCAGCAGCACCACGACTAGTTTGCAGTTCTTC
>TRBV27|many|.|TRBJ1-6
CASSLRRGNNSPLHF
TGTGCCAGCAGTTTACGCAGGGGCAATAATTCACCCCTCCACTTT
>TRBV12-3/TRBV12-4|many|TRBD1|TRBJ2-3
CASSSTRTGITDTQYF
TGTGCCAGCAGCTCCACAAGGACAGGGATCACAGATACGCAGTATTTT
>TRBV12-3/TRBV12-4|many|TRBD1|TRBJ1-5
CASSDRESNQPQHF
TGTGCCAGCAGTGACAGGGAGAGCAATCAGCCCCAGCATTTT
>TRBV28|many|.|TRBJ2-1
CASSAKTRTWQFF
TGTGCCAGCAGCGCCAAGACCAGAACTTGGCAGTTCTTC
>TRBV27|many|.|TRBJ2-7
CASSMGRSYEQYF
TGTGCCAGCAGTATGGGACGAAGCTACGAGCAGTACTTC
>TRBV7-9|many|.|TRBJ2-7
CASSSSGPAEQYF
TGTGCCAGCAGCTCCTCCGGCCCGGCCGAGCAGTACTTC
>TRBV11-2|.|TRBD2|TRBJ2-2
CASSRWTSGDTGELFF
TGTGCCAGCAGCCGCTGGACTAGCGGGGACACCGGGGAGCTGTTTTTT
>TRBV28|many|TRBD1|TRBJ1-1
CASRNRGNTEAFF
TGTGCCAGCAGAAACAGGGGGAACACTGAAGCTTTCTTT
>TRBV2|many|TRBD1|TRBJ1-2
CASSAGTDRDLIYGYTF
TGTGCCAGCAGTGCTGGGACCGACAGGGACCTTATTTATGGCTACACCTTC
>TRBV10-3|.|TRBD1|TRBJ2-7
CAISPGQAYEQYF
TGTGCCATCAGCCCGGGACAGGCCTACGAGCAGTACTTC
>TRBV29-1|.|TRBD1|TRBJ2-2
CSVEEITGGSGTGELFF
TGCAGCGTTGAAGAGATTACAGGGGGCTCGGGCACCGGGGAGCTGTTTTTT
>TRBV5-1|many|.|TRBJ2-7
CASSLEWARGEQYF
TGCGCCAGCAGCTTGGAGTGGGCGCGTGGCGAGCAGTACTTC
>TRBV12-3/TRBV12-4|many|TRBD2|TRBJ2-3
CASRSYSSGGGDTQYF
TGTGCCAGCAGATCCTACTCTAGCGGGGGGGGAGATACGCAGTATTTT
>TRBV6-1|many|.|TRBJ2-7
CASSEAGLRTYEQYF
TGTGCCAGCAGTGAAGCGGGGCTTCGAACCTACGAGCAGTACTTC
>TRBV7-9|few|TRBD2|TRBJ2-1
CASSLGLAPYNEQFF
TGTGCCAGCAGCTTAGGACTAGCTCCCTACAATGAGCAGTTCTTC
>TRBV3-1|few|.|TRBJ2-7
CASSLQVGSLGHEQYF
TGTGCCAGCAGCCTCCAAGTCGGTAGCCTTGGCCACGAGCAGTACTTC
>TRBV2|many|TRBD1|TRBJ1-1
CASSSYRGNTEAFF
TGTGCCAGCAGCTCGTACAGGGGGAACACTGAAGCTTTCTTT
>TRBV6-1|many|.|TRBJ1-5
CASSEAHGIGNQPQHF
TGTGCCAGCAGTGAAGCCCACGGGATAGGCAATCAGCCCCAGCATTTT
>TRBV6-1|many|TRBD2|TRBJ2-1
CASGTSGSRGEQFF
TGTGCCAGCGGAACTAGCGGGAGTCGAGGTGAGCAGTTCTTC
>TRBV4-2|.|.|TRBJ2-3
CASSQVMSATTQYF
TGTGCCAGCAGCCAAGTTATGTCCGCCACTACGCAGTATTTT
>TRBV5-1|few|.|TRBJ1-2
CASSFPGQTYGYTF
TGCGCCAGCAGTTTTCCGGGCCAAACCTATGGCTACACCTTC
>TRBV12-3/TRBV12-4|many|TRBD1|TRBJ1-2
CASRETGVSYGYTF
TGTGCCAGCAGGGAGACAGGGGTGAGCTATGGCTACACCTTC
>TRBV20-1|few|TRBD2|TRBJ2-7
CSARLAGEIPSYEQYF
TGCAGTGCTAGACTAGCGGGTGAAATCCCTTCCTACGAGCAGTACTTC
>TRBV19|.|.|TRBJ1-2
CASNPRGYGYTF
TGTGCCAGTAATCCCAGGGGCTATGGCTACACCTTC
>TRBV7-9|many|.|TRBJ2-1
CASSSRSRGVEQFF
TGTGCCAGCAGCTCAAGGTCCCGCGGAGTGGAGCAGTTCTTC
>TRBV28|many|.|TRBJ1-4
CASSFAEKLFF
TGTGCCAGCAGTTTTGCGGAGAAACTGTTTTTT
>TRBV2|few|.|TRBJ2-4
CASSRQDVAKNIQYF
TGTGCCAGCAGTCGACAGGACGTAGCCAAAAACATTCAGTACTTC
>TRBV6-2/TRBV6-3|.|.|TRBJ2-7
CASSSGIGWYEQYF
TGTGCCAGCAGTTCAGGCATTGGTTGGTACGAGCAGTACTTC
>TRBV2|many|TRBD1|TRBJ2-5
CASSKDRGKETQYF
TGTGCCAGCAGCAAGGACAGGGGGAAAGAGACCCAGTACTTC
>TRBV7-2|few|TRBD2|TRBJ2-5
CASSPRTSGGGATQYF
TGTGCCAGCAGCCCGAGGACTAGCGGGGGGGGGGCGACCCAGTACTTC
>TRBV5-4|many|.|TRBJ1-1
CASGVDRNTEAFF
TGTGCCAGCGGCGTAGACAGGAACACTGAAGCTTTCTTT
>TRBV5-1|.|.|TRBJ2-5
CATATGLQETQYF
TGCGCCACCGCGACAGGCCTCCAAGAGACCCAGTACTTC
>TRBV3-1|many|.|TRBJ2-3
CASEGSSGRTDTQYF
TGTGCCAGCGAGGGGTCGAGCGGGCGCACAGATACGCAGTATTTT
>TRBV29-1|few|TRBD1|TRBJ2-7
CSVEGQGKAQYF
TGCAGCGTTGAAGGACAGGGGAAAGCGCAGTACTTC
>TRBV20-1|few|TRBD2|TRBJ2-7
CSAPGLALSYEQYF
TGCAGTGCTCCTGGACTAGCGTTATCCTACGAGCAGTACTTC
>TRBV11-2|many|TRBD1|TRBJ2-7
CASSLESTGINEQYF
TGTGCCAGCAGCTTGGAATCGACAGGGATAAACGAGCAGTACTTC
>TRBV5-4|.|.|TRBJ1-5
CASSERGEQPQHF
TGTGCCAGCAGCGAAAGGGGGGAACAGCCCCAGCATTTT
>TRBV30|many|.|TRBJ1-2
CAWTRWGHDYGYTF
TGTGCCTGGACACGCTGGGGACACGACTATGGCTACACCTTC
>TRBV20-1|many|TRBD2|TRBJ2-7
CSARDRLTSGGGYEQYF
TGCAGTGCTAGAGATCGCTTAACTAGCGGGGGAGGATACGAGCAGTACTTC
>TRBV7-9|.|.|TRBJ1-2
CASSPEGMDYTF
TGTGCCAGCAGCCCCGAAGGGATGGACTACACCTTC
>TRBV2|.|.|TRBJ1-2
CAITDGQGNYGYTF
TGTGCCATCACAGACGGGCAGGGCAACTATGGCTACACCTTC
>TRBV6-1|.|TRBD2|TRBJ2-6
CATQYRGGGANVLTF
TGTGCCACCCAATACCGGGGGGGAGGGGCCAACGTCCTGACTTTC
>TRBV11-2|many|.|TRBJ2-1
CASSSTSYNEQFF
TGTGCCAGCAGCTCGACTAGCTACAATGAGCAGTTCTTC